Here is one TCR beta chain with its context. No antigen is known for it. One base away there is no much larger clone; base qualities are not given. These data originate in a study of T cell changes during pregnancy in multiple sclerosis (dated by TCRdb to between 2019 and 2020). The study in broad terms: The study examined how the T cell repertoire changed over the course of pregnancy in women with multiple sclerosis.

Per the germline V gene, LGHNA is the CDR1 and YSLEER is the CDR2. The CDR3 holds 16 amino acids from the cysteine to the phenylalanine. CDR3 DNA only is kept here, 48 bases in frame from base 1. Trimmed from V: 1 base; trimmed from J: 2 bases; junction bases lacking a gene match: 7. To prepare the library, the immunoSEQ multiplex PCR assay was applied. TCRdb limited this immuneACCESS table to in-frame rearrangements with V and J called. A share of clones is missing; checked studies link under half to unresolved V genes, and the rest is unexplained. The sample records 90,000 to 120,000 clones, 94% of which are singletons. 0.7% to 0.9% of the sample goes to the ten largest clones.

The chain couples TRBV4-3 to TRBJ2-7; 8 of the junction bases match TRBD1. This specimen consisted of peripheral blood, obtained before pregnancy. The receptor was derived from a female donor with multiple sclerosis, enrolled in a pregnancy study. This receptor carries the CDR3 CASSQAVTGAAYEQYF. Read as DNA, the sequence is TGCGCCAGCAGCCAAGCGGTGACAGGGGCCGCCTACGAGCAGTACTTC.